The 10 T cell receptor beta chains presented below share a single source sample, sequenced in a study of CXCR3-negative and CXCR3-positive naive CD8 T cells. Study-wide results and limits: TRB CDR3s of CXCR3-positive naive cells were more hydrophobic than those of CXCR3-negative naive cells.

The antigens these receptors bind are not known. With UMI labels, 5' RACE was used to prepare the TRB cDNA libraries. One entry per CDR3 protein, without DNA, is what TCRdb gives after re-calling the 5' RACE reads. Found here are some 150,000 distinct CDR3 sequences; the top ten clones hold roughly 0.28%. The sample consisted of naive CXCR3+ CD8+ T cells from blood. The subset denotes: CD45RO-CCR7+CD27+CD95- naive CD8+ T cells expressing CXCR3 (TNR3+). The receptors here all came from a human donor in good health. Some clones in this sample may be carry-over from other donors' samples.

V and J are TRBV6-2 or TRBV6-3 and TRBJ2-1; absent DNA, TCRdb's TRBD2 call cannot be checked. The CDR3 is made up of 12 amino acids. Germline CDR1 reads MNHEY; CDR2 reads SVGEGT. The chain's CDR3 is CASSAGGIEQFF.

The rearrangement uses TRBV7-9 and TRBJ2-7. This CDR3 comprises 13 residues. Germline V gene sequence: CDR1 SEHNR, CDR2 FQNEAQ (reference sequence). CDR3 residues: CASSSGAAYEQYF.

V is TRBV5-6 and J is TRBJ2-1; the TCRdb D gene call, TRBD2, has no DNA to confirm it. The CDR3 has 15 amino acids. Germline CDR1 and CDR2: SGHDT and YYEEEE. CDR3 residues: CASSSYGTSINEQFF.

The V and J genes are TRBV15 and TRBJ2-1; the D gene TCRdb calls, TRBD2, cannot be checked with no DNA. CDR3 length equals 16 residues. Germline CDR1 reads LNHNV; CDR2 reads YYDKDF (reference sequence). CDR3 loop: CATSSGLGLAGDEQFF.

The CDR3 is CILTGRVNTIYF. V usage is TRBV29-1 and J usage is TRBJ1-3; TCRdb proposes TRBD1, but this gene call is untestable without DNA. Germline values: CDR1 SQVTM, CDR2 ANQGSEA. The CDR3 has 12 residues.

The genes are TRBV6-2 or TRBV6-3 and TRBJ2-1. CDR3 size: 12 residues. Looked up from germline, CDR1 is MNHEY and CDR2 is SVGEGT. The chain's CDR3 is CASSYSQSQQFF.

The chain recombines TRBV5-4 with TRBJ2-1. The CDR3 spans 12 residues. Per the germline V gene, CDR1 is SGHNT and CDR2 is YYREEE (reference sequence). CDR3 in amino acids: CASSLASGNLFF.

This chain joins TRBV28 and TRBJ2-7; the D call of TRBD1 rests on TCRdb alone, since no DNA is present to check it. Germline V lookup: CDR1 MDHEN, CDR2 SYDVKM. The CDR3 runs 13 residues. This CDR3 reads CASSPWGTGEQYF. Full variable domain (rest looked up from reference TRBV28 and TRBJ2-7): DVKVTQSSRYLVKRTGEKVFLECVQDMDHENMFWYRQDPGLGLRLIYFSYDVKMKEKGDIPEGYSVSREKKERFSLILESASTNQTSMYLCASSPWGTGEQYFGPGTRLTVT.

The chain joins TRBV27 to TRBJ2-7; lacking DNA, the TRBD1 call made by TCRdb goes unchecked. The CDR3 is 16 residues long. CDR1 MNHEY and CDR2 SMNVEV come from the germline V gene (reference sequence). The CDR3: CASTPDRDSFYYEQYF.

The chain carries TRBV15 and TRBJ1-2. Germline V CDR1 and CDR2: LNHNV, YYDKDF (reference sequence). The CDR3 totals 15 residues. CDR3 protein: CATSRDLAGVYGYTF.